This T cell receptor beta chain was identified in a study of PD-1 blockade in classical Hodgkin lymphoma. Whole-study findings and limits: CD4+ TCR diversity climbed significantly by C4D1, unlike CD8+ TCR diversity. Patients starting nivolumab under 1 year after ASCT were excluded.

Note on this clone: Its specificity is not known.

Germline CDR1 SGHTS, CDR2 YDEGEE. This CDR3 has 15 amino acids. Germline trimming cut 3 bases from V and 0 bases from J; bases unmatched to any gene: 4. Brentuximab vedotin exposure varied among the patients, all of whom had relapsed after autologous stem cell transplantation. Each best response was a complete response, a partial response or progressive disease. TCRdb keeps only in-frame clones here, not all; method: immunoSEQ multiplex PCR. The sample includes roughly 15,000 clones, about 80% of them seen just once. The rearrangement uses TRBV5-8 and TRBJ2-3; 7 positions agree with TRBD1. This receptor was taken from a human donor with classical Hodgkin lymphoma. The sequenced sample was peripheral blood mononuclear cells (PBMCs), obtained at baseline. CDR3 nucleotides: TGTGCCAGCAGCTCACAGGGGTTTAGCACAGATACGCAGTATTTT. This translates into CASSSQGFSTDTQYF. The full variable domain, completed using reference TRBV5-8 and TRBJ2-3, is EAGVTQSPTHLIKTRGQQATLRCSPISGHTSVYWYQQALGLGLQFLLWYDEGEERNRGNFPPRFSGRQFPNYSSELNVNALELEDSALYLCASSSQGFSTDTQYFGPGTRLTVL.